This T cell receptor (beta chain) came from a study of vaccination effects on CD4 cells after COVID-19. The V gene's germline CDR1 is SGHTA and CDR2 FQGTGA. The germline V and J ends were trimmed by 2 bases and 5 bases, with 9 bases remaining between them. There are 13 residues in the CDR3. Expansion with viral peptide pools was applied to antigen-specific CD4+ T cells by the ViraFEST assay prior to sequencing. After around nine days in culture, the CD4+ T cells were isolated. Among the vaccine recipients, none had a prior SARS-CoV-2 infection, and nucleocapsid antibodies were negative. A remark on this clone: Its antigen is as yet unknown.

The data were produced by immunoSEQ multiplex PCR, yet TCRdb's version contains in-frame clones alone and is incomplete. Found here are some 70,000 clones, 75% to 85% of them singletons; the top ten hold approximately 12%. This chain joins TRBV7-3 and TRBJ2-5; the D gene could be TRBD1 or TRBD2 (5 bases each). The sample in question was CD4+ T cells from PBMCs cultured with SARS-CoV-2 spike peptides, obtained before COVID-19 vaccination. The TCR was taken from a human donor who received a COVID-19 vaccine. This CDR3 reads CASSLGGSETQYF. DNA of the CDR3: TGTGCCAGCAGCTTAGGGGGATCGGAGACCCAGTACTTC.